The 25 T cell receptor beta chains reported below all come from one sample, sequenced in a study of metastatic and nonmetastatic thyroid tumors. Via MiXCR, TCRdb re-called the PCR reads. The table includes 25,000 to 30,000 clones, around 4% detected once. Patients underwent thyroid surgery, and none had received any treatment before it. The sequenced sample was blood. These receptor sequences come from a male donor with papillary thyroid cancer or a benign thyroid nodule (not recorded which). Some clones in this sample may be carry-over from other donors' samples.

This clone was counted between two and nine times. The J gene is TRBJ2-1, the V gene TRBV7-2; D gene uncertain. CDR1 SGHTA and CDR2 FQGNSA come from the germline V gene. CDR3 length: 11 residues. DNA of the CDR3: TGTGTCGGCAGCTTAAAAACTGAGCAGTTCTTC. Translation: CVGSLKTEQFF.

This clone occurred a few times. The J gene is TRBJ1-4, the V gene TRBV28; TRBD1 matches 7 bases. The germline V gene has CDR1 MDHEN and CDR2 SYDVKM. Trimming at V came to 5 bases and at J to 7 bases, leaving 10 bases not matched to a gene. The CDR3 contains 15 residues. DNA of the CDR3: TGTGCCAGCAGTCCGCGACAGGGAGAAGCTGAAAAACTGTTTTTT. Amino acids: CASSPRQGEAEKLFF.

For this clone: In the same sample, other DNA sequences code for this CDR3. The chain couples TRBV6-4 to TRBJ2-2; 7 nucleotides match TRBD2. Germline V gene data show CDR1 as MRHNA and CDR2 as SNTAGT. The V and J ends lost 8 bases and 2 bases, in that order; junction bases with no gene match: 2. The CDR3 length is 13 residues. DNA for the CDR3: TGTGCCAGCTCTAGCGGCAACACCGGGGAGCTGTTTTTT. As protein: CASSSGNTGELFF.

This clone is labeled medium-sized. The chain carries TRBV6-2 or TRBV6-3 and TRBJ2-5, with D perhaps TRBD1 (5 bases). V shed 10 bases and J shed 4 bases, with 13 bases lying between them. CDR3 size: 12 residues. In germline, CDR1 is MNHEY, CDR2 SVGEGT. The CDR3 is CATRQNGETQYF. The CDR3 nucleotides are TGTGCCACACGACAGAATGGAGAGACCCAGTACTTC.

This clone was recorded at least ten times. The V gene is TRBV4-1, the J gene TRBJ1-1; no definite D call. Germline lookup yields CDR1 MGHRA and CDR2 YSYEKL. Trimming took off 5 bases at V and 0 bases at J, with 13 bases between the two ends. This CDR3 contains 15 residues. In nucleotides, the CDR3 is TGCGCCAGCAGCACGGTTAGCAGTTTGAACACTGAAGCTTTCTTT. This encodes CASSTVSSLNTEAFF.

This clone has just a few counts. The rearrangement uses TRBV6-1 and TRBJ1-5; D might be TRBD1 (6 bases). This CDR3 has 16 amino acids. Trimming shortened V by 2 bases and J by 7 bases, and 18 bases separated the two germline ends. The V gene's germline CDR1 is MNHNS and CDR2 SASEGT. The CDR3 nucleotides read TGTGCCAGCAGTGAACTTGCGGGTGACAGGATCCAGCCCCAGCATTTT. Protein product: CASSELAGDRIQPQHF.

CDR3 DNA: TGTGCCAGCACCTCCAGCGGGGGGTCCTACAATGAGCAGTTCTTC. Translation: CASTSSGGSYNEQFF. This sequence joins TRBV7-8 and TRBJ2-1, with TRBD2 identical over 9 bases. Germline CDR1 reads SGHVS; CDR2 reads FQNEAQ. There are 15 residues in the CDR3. Unmatched junction bases numbered 5, after V lost 7 bases and J lost 1 base.

This clone was observed a few times. The V call is TRBV20-1, the J call TRBJ1-2; D is uncertain. The CDR3 contains 11 residues. Trimming took 6 bases from V and 10 from J, leaving 15 bases between them. Germline values: CDR1 DFQATT, CDR2 SNEGSKA (reference sequence). This chain's CDR3 is CSAELERFYTF. CDR3 nucleotides: TGCAGTGCCGAACTCGAACGTTTCTACACCTTC.

This clone turned up a few times. The CDR3 DNA sequence: TGTGCCAGCAGTGCGGGACATTTATACTCCTACGAGCAGTACTTC. Translation gives CASSAGHLYSYEQYF. J is TRBJ2-7 and V is TRBV6-1; possible D gene TRBD1, 6 bases. This CDR3 region has 15 residues. The V end was cut by 4 bases, the J end by 0 bases, with 13 bases between. Looked up from germline, CDR1 is MNHNS and CDR2 is SASEGT.

V and J are TRBV12-3 or TRBV12-4 and TRBJ2-3, with D unclear. V gave up 7 bases and J gave up 4 bases, with 15 bases separating them. This CDR3 has 14 residues. The DNA of the CDR3 is TGTGCCAGCATCCCCGGCTCAGTCGCAGATACGCAGTATTTT. Its translation is CASIPGSVADTQYF.

For this clone: A junction end diverges from the germline sequence, so it may reflect a read error. V and J are TRBV2 and TRBJ2-2; TRBD2 is a possible D gene (5 bases). The germline V gene encodes CDR1 SNHLY and CDR2 FYNNEI. The length of the CDR3 is 13 residues. The CDR3 loop reads CASSARSTGDLFF. The DNA for the CDR3 is TGTGCCAGCAGTGCAAGGAGCACCGGGGATCTGTTCTTT. Combining the CDR3 with reference TRBV2 and TRBJ2-2 gives the whole variable domain EPEVTQTPSHQVTQMGQEVILRCVPISNHLYFYWYRQILGQKVEFLVSFYNNEISEKSEIFDDQFSVERPDGSNFTLKIRSTKLEDSAMYFCASSARSTGDLFFGEGSRLTVL.

This clone was detected a few times. V and J are TRBV2 and TRBJ1-5; D unresolved. The ends were cut back, 4 bases at V and 4 bases at J, with 11 bases in the middle. The CDR3 has 14 residues. Per the germline V gene, CDR1 is SNHLY and CDR2 is FYNNEI. CDR3 DNA: TGTGCCAGCAGTGGCTTTTTGGAGAATCAGCCCCAGCATTTT. It codes for CASSGFLENQPQHF.

The sample holds many counts of this clone. A read error is possible here, since a much larger clone lies one base away. The chain links TRBV6-5 to TRBJ2-1; tentative D call: TRBD1 (5 bases). This CDR3 comprises 15 residues. Germline V gene sequence: CDR1 MNHEY, CDR2 SVGAGI. The CDR3 sequence: CASSHQGSPDNEQFF. CDR3 bases: TGTGCCAGCAGTCACCAGGGATCCCCCGACAATGAGCAGTTCTTT.

Only a few counts were recorded for this clone. The junction shows a germline mismatch at one end, possibly a read error. The CDR3, as DNA: TGTGCCAGCAGCTTAGGACTCCAGACAGGGCCCACCTGGGAGCTGTTTTTT. Translated, it gives CASSLGLQTGPTWELFF. The chain couples TRBV7-2 to TRBJ2-2; 7 positions agree with TRBD1. CDR1 is SGHTA, CDR2 FQGNSA, per germline. The CDR3 spans 17 residues.

The V call is TRBV7-2, the J call TRBJ1-2; 11 bases are shared with TRBD1. V shed 10 bases and J 4 bases; nucleotides not matched to a gene: 8. Germline values: CDR1 SGHTA, CDR2 FQGNSA. The CDR3 consists of 14 residues. CDR3 nucleotide sequence: TGTGCCATCATCCGGGACAGGGGGACCTATGGCTACACCTTC. It specifies CAIIRDRGTYGYTF.

The chain carries TRBV9 and TRBJ2-2, with 8 bases identical to TRBD1. This CDR3 contains 15 residues. Per germline, CDR1 SGDLS and CDR2 YYNGEE. The V gene end was trimmed by 0 bases and the J gene end by 4 bases; junction bases not matched to a gene: 2. The CDR3 region is CASSVEGTGTGELFF. Written as DNA, the CDR3 is TGTGCCAGCAGCGTAGAGGGGACAGGCACCGGGGAGCTGTTTTTT. The entire variable domain, with the rest obtained from reference TRBV9 and TRBJ2-2, is as follows: DSGVTQTPKHLITATGQRVTLRCSPRSGDLSVYWYQQSLDQGLQFLIQYYNGEERAKGNILERFSAQQFPDLHSELNLSSLELGDSALYFCASSVEGTGTGELFFGEGSRLTVL.

For the CDR3, the DNA is TGTGCTAGTGGTTTGGGGGCGAACACTGAAGCTTTCTTT. Residues: CASGLGANTEAFF. The chain carries TRBV12-5 and TRBJ1-1; D is unclear. The CDR3 has 13 residues. V lost 1 base to trimming and J lost 1 base, with 4 bases between them. Germline-derived CDR1 and CDR2 are LGHNT and FRNRAP. The whole variable domain, filled in from reference TRBV12-5 and TRBJ1-1, reads DARVTQTPRHKVTEMGQEVTMRCQPILGHNTVFWYRQTMMQGLELLAYFRNRAPLDDSGMPKDRFSAEMPDATLATLKIQPSEPRDSAVYFCASGLGANTEAFFGQGTRLTVV.

This clone has only a few counts. V gene TRBV5-4 combines with J gene TRBJ2-7; the D gene is possibly TRBD2 (6 bases). Germline V gene lookup returns CDR1 SGHNT and CDR2 YYREEE (reference sequence). The germline V and J ends were trimmed by 4 bases and 6 bases, with 11 bases remaining between them. This CDR3 contains 12 residues. CDR3 DNA: TGTGCCAGCAGCCAAGTGGGGGGCGAGCAGTACTTC. Protein product: CASSQVGGEQYF. Looking up the rest from reference TRBV5-4 and TRBJ2-7 gives the full variable domain: ETGVTQSPTHLIKTRGQQVTLRCSSQSGHNTVSWYQQALGQGPQFIFQYYREEENGRGNFPPRFSGLQFPNYSSELNVNALELDDSALYLCASSQVGGEQYFGPGTRLTVT.

This clone has a count of ten or more. The chain recombines TRBV20-1 with TRBJ2-5; TRBD2 matches at 12 bases. Trimming at V came to 6 bases and at J to 2 bases, leaving 10 bases not matched to a gene. CDR3 length equals 16 residues. Germline CDR1 DFQATT, CDR2 SNEGSKA (reference sequence). The CDR3 DNA reads as TGCAGTGCCACCCCACTAGCGGGAGGTTCTCAAGAGACCCAGTACTTC. As protein: CSATPLAGGSQETQYF.

This clone was picked up many times. The chain uses TRBV19 and TRBJ2-1; a weak D match, TRBD2 (5 bases). Germline lookup yields CDR1 LNHDA and CDR2 SQIVND (reference sequence). Trimming left V 3 bases short and J 7 bases short, with 10 bases between. The CDR3 spans 13 residues. This chain's CDR3 is CASSIGNRNEQFF. The CDR3 DNA is TGTGCCAGTAGTATCGGGAACCGGAATGAGCAGTTCTTC.

This clone appeared many times. This rearrangement joins TRBV9 to TRBJ1-2, with D unclear. CDR1 and CDR2 from the germline V gene are SGDLS and YYNGEE. This CDR3 spans 13 amino acids. With 4 bases removed from V and 7 bases from J, the gap between germline ends came to 14 bases. CDR3 loop: CASSPIWVSGYTF. CDR3 in DNA: TGTGCCAGCAGCCCCATATGGGTTAGTGGCTACACCTTC.

As for this clone: Relative to the germline gene, one junction end is altered; a read error may explain this. The chain employs TRBV9 and TRBJ2-3; D gene uncertain. CDR3 length: 14 residues. CDR1 and CDR2 from the germline V gene are SGDLS and YYNGEE. The chain's CDR3 is CASSVGWATDTQYF. The CDR3 DNA reads as TGTGCCAGCAGCGTGGGATGGGCCACAGATACACAGTATTTT. The whole variable domain, remainder taken from reference TRBV9 and TRBJ2-3, is DSGVTQTPKHLITATGQRVTLRCSPRSGDLSVYWYQQSLDQGLQFLIQYYNGEERAKGNILERFSAQQFPDLHSELNLSSLELGDSALYFCASSVGWATDTQYFGPGTRLTVL.

This clone rates as medium-sized. Here the CDR3 reads CASSLNGGRAAYEQYF. Here the CDR3 DNA reads TGTGCCAGCAGTTTAAATGGCGGGAGGGCCGCGTACGAGCAGTACTTC. V and J are TRBV27 and TRBJ2-7; 9 nucleotides align to TRBD2. V shed 2 bases, J shed 4 bases, and the junction held 9 bases outside the gene matches. The CDR3 has 16 amino acids. CDR1 and CDR2 from the germline V gene are MNHEY and SMNVEV (reference sequence).

This clone occurred many times. The CDR3 region has the DNA TGCGCCAGCAGTGAGTCGGGAGGGAGTTCCTACAATGAGCAGTTCTTC. Translating gives CASSESGGSSYNEQFF. J is TRBJ2-1 and V is TRBV10-2, with 7 bases that match TRBD2. Germline values: CDR1 WSHSY, CDR2 SAAADI. The CDR3 consists of 16 residues. The junction had 3 bases not matched to a gene; V was cut back by 0 bases and J by 1 base.

This clone was counted between two and nine times. The junction and the germline gene differ at one end; a read error may be behind it. This rearrangement joins TRBV11-2 to TRBJ2-2; D remains ambiguous. The CDR3 extends over 16 amino acids. Germline V gives CDR1 SGHAT, CDR2 FQNNGV. In DNA, the CDR3 is TGTGCCAGCAGCTTAGATCCGGAGCTAAACACCGGTGAGCTGTTTTTT. This translates into CASSLDPELNTGELFF.